The present TCR beta chain was sequenced within a study of vaccination effects on CD4 cells after COVID-19. CDR3 length: 14 residues. Germline assignment: CDR1 SGHNT and CDR2 YYREEE (reference sequence). The germline V and J ends were trimmed by 4 bases and 7 bases, with 18 bases remaining between them. Concerning this clone: No antigen is known for it. This sample also contains other DNA sequences that code for the same CDR3.

Only in-frame clones appear in the TCRdb table, and some are missing; sequencing was by immunoSEQ multiplex PCR. The repertoire holds tens of thousands of clones, approximately 79% seen once, with approximately 6.1% in the top ten. Sequencing in the ViraFEST assay came after antigen-specific CD4+ T cells had been expanded with viral peptide pools, which were used to stimulate PBMC. CD4+ T cells were isolated after around 9 days of culture. Each participant was given two doses of one vaccine (BNT162b2 or mRNA-1273). V is TRBV5-4 and J is TRBJ2-7; D remains unclear. The sequencing here drew on CD4+ T cells from PBMCs cultured with SARS-CoV-2 spike peptides, taken after COVID-19 vaccination. This clonotype originated in a human donor who received a COVID-19 vaccine. Some clones in this sample may be carry-over from other donors' samples. CDR3: CASSLGPNVYEQYV. The CDR3 coding sequence is TGTGCCAGCAGCCTGGGCCCGAATGTCTATGAGCAGTACGTC.